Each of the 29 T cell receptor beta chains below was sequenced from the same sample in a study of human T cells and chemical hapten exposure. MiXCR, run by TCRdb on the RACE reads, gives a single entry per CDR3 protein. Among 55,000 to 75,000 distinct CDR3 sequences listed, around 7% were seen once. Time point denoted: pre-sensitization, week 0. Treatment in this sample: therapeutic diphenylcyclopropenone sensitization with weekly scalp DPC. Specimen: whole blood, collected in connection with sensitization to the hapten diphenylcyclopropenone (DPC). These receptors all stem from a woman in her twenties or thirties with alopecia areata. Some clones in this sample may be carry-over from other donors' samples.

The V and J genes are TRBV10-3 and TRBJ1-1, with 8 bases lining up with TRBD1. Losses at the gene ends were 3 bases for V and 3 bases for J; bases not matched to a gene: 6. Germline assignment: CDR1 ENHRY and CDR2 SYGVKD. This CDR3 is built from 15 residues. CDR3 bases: TGTGCCATCAGTGACTCCCAGGGGGCATACACTGAAGCTTTCTTT. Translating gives CAISDSQGAYTEAFF.

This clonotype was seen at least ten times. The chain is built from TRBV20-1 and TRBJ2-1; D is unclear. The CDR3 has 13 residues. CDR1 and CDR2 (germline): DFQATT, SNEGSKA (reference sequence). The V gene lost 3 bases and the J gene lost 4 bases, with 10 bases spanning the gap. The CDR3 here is CSASSAEYNEQFF. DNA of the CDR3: TGCAGTGCTAGTTCCGCGGAATACAATGAGCAGTTCTTC.

CDR3 nucleotides: TGTGCCAGCAGCTCGCAGGGGGACGGGCAGCCCCAGCATTTT. This gives the protein CASSSQGDGQPQHF. The chain combines TRBV5-4 with TRBJ1-5, with 7 bases that match TRBD1. The junction had 7 bases not matched to a gene; V was cut back by 3 bases and J by 7 bases. CDR1 and CDR2 from the germline V gene are SGHNT and YYREEE (reference sequence). The CDR3 sequence is 14 residues long.

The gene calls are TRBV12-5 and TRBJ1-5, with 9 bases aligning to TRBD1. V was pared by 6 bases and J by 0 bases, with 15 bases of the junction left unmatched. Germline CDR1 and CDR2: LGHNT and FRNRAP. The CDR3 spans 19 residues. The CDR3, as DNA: TGTGCTAGTGGCTTCAACCCGGGACAGGGCTTCTATAGCAATCAGCCCCAGCATTTT. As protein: CASGFNPGQGFYSNQPQHF.

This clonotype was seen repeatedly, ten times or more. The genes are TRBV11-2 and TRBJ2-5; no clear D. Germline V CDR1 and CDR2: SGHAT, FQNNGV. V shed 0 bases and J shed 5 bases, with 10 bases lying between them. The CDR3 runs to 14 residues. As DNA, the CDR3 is TGTGCCAGCAGCTTAGATTGGTTCGGGGAGACCCAGTACTTC. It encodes CASSLDWFGETQYF. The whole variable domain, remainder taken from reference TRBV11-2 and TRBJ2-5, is EAGVAQSPRYKIIEKRQSVAFWCNPISGHATLYWYQQILGQGPKLLIQFQNNGVVDDSQLPKDRFSAERLKGVDSTLKIQPAKLEDSAVYLCASSLDWFGETQYFGPGTRLLVL.

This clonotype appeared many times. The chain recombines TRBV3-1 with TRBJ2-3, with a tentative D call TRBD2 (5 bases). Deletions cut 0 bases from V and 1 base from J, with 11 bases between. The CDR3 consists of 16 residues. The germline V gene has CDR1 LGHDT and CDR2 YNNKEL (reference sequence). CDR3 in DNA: TGTGCCAGCAGCCAAGATACGAGTAGCGGCACAGATACGCAGTATTTT. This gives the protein CASSQDTSSGTDTQYF.

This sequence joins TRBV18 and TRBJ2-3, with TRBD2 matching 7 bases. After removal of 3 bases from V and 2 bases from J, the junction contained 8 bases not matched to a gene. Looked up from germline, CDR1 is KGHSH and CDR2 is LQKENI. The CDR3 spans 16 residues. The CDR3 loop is CASSPFVGGTTDTQYF. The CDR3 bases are TGTGCCAGCTCACCCTTTGTGGGGGGGACCACAGATACGCAGTATTTT. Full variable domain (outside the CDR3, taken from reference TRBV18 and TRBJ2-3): NAGVMQNPRHLVRRRGQEARLRCSPMKGHSHVYWYRQLPEEGLKFMVYLQKENIIDESGMPKERFSAEFPKEGPSILRIQQVVRGDSAAYFCASSPFVGGTTDTQYFGPGTRLTVL.

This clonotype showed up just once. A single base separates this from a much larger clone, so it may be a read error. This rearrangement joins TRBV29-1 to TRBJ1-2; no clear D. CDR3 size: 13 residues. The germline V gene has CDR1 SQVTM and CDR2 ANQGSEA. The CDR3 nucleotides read TGCAGCGTTGAAGATCGTCCTGACTATGGCGACACCTTC. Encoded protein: CSVEDRPDYGDTF.

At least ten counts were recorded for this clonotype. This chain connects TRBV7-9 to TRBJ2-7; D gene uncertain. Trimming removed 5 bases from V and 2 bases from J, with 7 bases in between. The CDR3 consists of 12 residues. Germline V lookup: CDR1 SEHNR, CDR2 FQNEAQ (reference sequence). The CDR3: CASSKITYEQYF. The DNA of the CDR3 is TGTGCCAGCAGCAAGATCACCTACGAGCAGTACTTC. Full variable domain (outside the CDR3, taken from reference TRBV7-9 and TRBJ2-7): DTGVSQNPRHKITKRGQNVTFRCDPISEHNRLYWYRQTLGQGPEFLTYFQNEAQLEKSRLLSDRFSAERPKGSFSTLEIQRTEQGDSAMYLCASSKITYEQYFGPGTRLTVT.

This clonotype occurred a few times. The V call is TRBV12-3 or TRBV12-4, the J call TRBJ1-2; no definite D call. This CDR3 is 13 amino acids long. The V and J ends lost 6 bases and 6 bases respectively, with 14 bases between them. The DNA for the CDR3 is TGTGCCAGCAGCCGTGGACGCGTTAATGGCTACACCTTC. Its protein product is CASSRGRVNGYTF.

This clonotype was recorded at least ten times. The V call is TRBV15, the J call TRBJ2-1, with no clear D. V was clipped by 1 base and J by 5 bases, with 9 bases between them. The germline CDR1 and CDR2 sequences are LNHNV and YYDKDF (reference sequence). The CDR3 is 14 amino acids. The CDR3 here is CATSRGWQNNEQFF. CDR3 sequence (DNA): TGTGCCACCAGCAGAGGTTGGCAGAACAATGAGCAGTTCTTC. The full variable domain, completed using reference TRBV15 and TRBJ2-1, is DAMVIQNPRYQVTQFGKPVTLSCSQTLNHNVMYWYQQKSSQAPKLLFHYYDKDFNNEADTPDNFQSRRPNTSFCFLDIRSPGLGDTAMYLCATSRGWQNNEQFFGPGTRLTVL.

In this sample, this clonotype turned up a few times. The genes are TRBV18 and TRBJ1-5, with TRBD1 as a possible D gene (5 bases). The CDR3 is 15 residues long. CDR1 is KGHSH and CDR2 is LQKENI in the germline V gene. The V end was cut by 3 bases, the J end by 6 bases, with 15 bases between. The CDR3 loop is CASSPPPGQGQPQHF. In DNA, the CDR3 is TGTGCCAGCTCACCTCCCCCCGGGCAGGGTCAGCCCCAGCATTTT.

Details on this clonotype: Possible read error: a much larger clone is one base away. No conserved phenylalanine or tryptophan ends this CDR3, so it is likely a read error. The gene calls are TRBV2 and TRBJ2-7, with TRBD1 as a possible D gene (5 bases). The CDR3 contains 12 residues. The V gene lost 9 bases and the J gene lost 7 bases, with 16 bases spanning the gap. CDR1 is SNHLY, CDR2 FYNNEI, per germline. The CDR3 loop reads CARSSQGVEQYY. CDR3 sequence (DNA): TGTGCCAGGTCAAGCCAGGGCGTGGAGCAGTACTAC.

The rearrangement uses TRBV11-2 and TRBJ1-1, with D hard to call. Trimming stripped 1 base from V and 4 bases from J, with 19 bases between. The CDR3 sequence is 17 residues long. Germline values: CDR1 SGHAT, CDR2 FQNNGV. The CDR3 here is CASSLAAGARSPTEAFF. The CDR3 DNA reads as TGTGCCAGCAGCTTAGCCGCCGGAGCCCGCTCCCCCACTGAAGCTTTCTTT.

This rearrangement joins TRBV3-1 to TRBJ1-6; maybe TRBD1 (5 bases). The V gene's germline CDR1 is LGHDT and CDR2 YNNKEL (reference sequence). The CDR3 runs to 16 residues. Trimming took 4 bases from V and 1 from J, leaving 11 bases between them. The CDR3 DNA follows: TGTGCCAGCAGCCGTTCTGAGGGGTCCTATAATTCACCCCTCCACTTT. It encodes CASSRSEGSYNSPLHF.

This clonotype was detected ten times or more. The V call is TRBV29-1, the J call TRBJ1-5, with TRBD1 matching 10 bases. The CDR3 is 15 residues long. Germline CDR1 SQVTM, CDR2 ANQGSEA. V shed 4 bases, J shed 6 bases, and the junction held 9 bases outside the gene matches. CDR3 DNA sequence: TGCAGCGTTGTCGTTGGGGGACAGGGGATTCAGCCCCAGCATTTT. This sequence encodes CSVVVGGQGIQPQHF.

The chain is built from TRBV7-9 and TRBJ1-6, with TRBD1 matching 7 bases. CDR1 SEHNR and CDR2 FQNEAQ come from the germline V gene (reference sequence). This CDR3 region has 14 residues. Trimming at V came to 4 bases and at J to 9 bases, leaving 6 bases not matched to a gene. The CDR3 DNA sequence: TGTGCCAGCAGCTCAACAGGGGCGGGTTCACCCCTCCACTTT. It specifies CASSSTGAGSPLHF.

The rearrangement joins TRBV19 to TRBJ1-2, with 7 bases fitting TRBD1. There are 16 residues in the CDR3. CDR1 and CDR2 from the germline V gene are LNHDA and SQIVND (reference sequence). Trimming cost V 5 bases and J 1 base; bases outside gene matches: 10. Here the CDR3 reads CASSGSGTVVNYGYTF. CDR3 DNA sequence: TGTGCCAGTAGTGGATCCGGGACAGTGGTTAACTATGGCTACACCTTC.

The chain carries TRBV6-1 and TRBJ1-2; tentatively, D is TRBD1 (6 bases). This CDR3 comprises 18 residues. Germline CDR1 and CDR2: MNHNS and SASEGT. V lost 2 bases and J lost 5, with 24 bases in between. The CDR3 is CASSESQQGSRQTYGYTF. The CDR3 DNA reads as TGTGCCAGCAGTGAAAGCCAACAGGGATCCAGACAGACATATGGCTACACCTTC.

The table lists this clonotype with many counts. The CDR3, as DNA: TGTGCCAGCAGTTACCGTCGAGATACGCAGTATTTT. The encoded protein is CASSYRRDTQYF. The chain uses TRBV6-2 or TRBV6-3 and TRBJ2-3, with D unresolved. The CDR3 has 12 residues. Germline lookup yields CDR1 MNHEY and CDR2 SVGEGT. The V gene lost 2 bases and the J gene lost 5 bases, with 5 bases spanning the gap.

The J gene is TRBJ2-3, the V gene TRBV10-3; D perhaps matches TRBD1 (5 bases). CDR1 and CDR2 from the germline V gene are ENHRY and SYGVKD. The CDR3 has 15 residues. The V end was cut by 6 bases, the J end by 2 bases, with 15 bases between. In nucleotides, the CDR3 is TGTGCCATCAGCGCAGACAGCTATTCCACAGATACGCAGTATTTT. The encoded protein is CAISADSYSTDTQYF.

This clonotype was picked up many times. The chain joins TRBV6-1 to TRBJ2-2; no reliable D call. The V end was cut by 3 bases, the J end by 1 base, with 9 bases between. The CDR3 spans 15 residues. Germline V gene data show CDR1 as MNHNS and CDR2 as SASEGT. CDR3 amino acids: CASSDGMGNTGELFF. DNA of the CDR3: TGTGCCAGCAGTGATGGGATGGGGAACACCGGGGAGCTGTTTTTT.

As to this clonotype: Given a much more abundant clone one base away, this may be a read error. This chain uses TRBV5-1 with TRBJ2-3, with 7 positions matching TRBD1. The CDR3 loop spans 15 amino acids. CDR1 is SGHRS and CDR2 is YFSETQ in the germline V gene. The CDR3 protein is CASSPTGSSTDTRYF. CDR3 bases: TGCGCCAGCAGCCCGACAGGGTCTAGCACAGATACGCGGTATTTT.

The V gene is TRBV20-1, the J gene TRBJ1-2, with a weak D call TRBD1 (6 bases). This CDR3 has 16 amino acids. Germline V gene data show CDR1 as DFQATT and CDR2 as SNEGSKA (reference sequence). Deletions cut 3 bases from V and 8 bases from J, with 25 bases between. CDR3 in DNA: TGCAGTGCTAGTGGGAGTAAGGGGGGCCACTCTTTGGGCTACACCTTC. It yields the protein CSASGSKGGHSLGYTF.

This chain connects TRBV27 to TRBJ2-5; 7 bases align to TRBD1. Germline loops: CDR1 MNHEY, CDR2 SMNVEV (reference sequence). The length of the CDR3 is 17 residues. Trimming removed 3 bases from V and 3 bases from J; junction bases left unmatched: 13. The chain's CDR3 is CASSFSHPRDSEETQYF. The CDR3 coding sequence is TGTGCCAGCAGTTTCTCTCACCCCCGGGACAGCGAAGAGACCCAGTACTTC.

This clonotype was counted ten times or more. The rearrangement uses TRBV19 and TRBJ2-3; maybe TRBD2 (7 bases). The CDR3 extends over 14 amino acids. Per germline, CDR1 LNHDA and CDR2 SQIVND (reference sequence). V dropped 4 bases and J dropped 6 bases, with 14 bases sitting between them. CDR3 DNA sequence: TGTGCCAGTAGTACGGTGGGGGGGCTGGATACGCAGTATTTT. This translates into CASSTVGGLDTQYF.

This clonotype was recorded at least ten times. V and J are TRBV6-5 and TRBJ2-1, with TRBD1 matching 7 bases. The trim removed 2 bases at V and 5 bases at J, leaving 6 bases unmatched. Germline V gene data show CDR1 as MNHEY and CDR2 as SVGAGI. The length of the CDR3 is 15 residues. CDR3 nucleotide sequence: TGTGCCAGCAGTTACGACGGGACAGCCAACAATGAGCAGTTCTTC. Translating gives CASSYDGTANNEQFF.

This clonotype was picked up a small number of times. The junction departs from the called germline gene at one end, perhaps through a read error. The CDR3 loop reads CSFELGGGTEAFF. CDR3 in DNA: TGCAGCTTTGAACTTGGAGGGGGCACTGAAGCTTTCTTT. The chain joins TRBV29-1 to TRBJ1-1; maybe TRBD1 (6 bases). Germline CDR1 SQVTM, CDR2 ANQGSEA. This CDR3 is 13 amino acids long.

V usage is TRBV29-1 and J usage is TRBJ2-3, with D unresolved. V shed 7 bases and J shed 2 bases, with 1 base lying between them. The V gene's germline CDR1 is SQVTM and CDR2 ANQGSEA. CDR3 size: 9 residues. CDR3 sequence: CSDTDTQYF. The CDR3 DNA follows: TGCAGCGACACAGATACGCAGTATTTT.